One sample yielded the 2 T cell receptor beta chains listed below, sequenced in a study of control samples from healthy donors and cancer patients. Some clones are missing from TCRdb's copy, which holds only in-frame ones; the method was immunoSEQ multiplex PCR. The sample has about 220,000 clones; roughly 94% are singletons. The sequenced sample was blood. The receptors originated from a man aged 45-65 years in good health.

In DNA, the CDR3 is TGCGCCAGCAGCTCGCAGGGATACGAGCAGTACTTC. Amino acids: CASSSQGYEQYF. The V call is TRBV5-1, the J call TRBJ2-7; TRBD1 is a possible D gene (5 bases). The CDR3 sequence is 12 residues long. The ends were cut back, 3 bases at V and 4 bases at J, with 8 bases in the middle. Germline V gives CDR1 SGHRS, CDR2 YFSETQ.

V is TRBV5-4 and J is TRBJ2-7, with 8 bases fitting TRBD2. J lost 0 bases, V lost 4 bases, and 6 bases had no gene match. The CDR3 sequence is 15 residues long. Germline V gene data show CDR1 as SGHNT and CDR2 as YYREEE (reference sequence). Written as DNA, the CDR3 is TGTGCCAGCAGCCGGAGCGGGGGCCCCTCCTACGAGCAGTACTTC. This sequence encodes CASSRSGGPSYEQYF. Based on the CDR3 plus reference TRBV5-4 and TRBJ2-7, the full variable domain is ETGVTQSPTHLIKTRGQQVTLRCSSQSGHNTVSWYQQALGQGPQFIFQYYREEENGRGNFPPRFSGLQFPNYSSELNVNALELDDSALYLCASSRSGGPSYEQYFGPGTRLTVT.